The rows below give T cell receptor beta chains drawn from one sample of a study of shared clonotypes between healthy human individuals. Here immunoSEQ multiplex PCR was the method, and the copy in TCRdb shows in-frame clones only, minus some. The sample records around 1.9 million clones, 93% being singletons. The sequenced sample was naive CD8+ T cells from PBMCs. These TCRs come from a man aged 18 to 29 in good health. Some clones in this sample may be carry-over from other donors' samples. Both conserved end residues are part of each CDR3. A D gene is named only where the DNA matches it firmly. Only some rows state a clone size, as once, few, many or a class for expanded clones.

j_call,clone_size,d_call,v_call,cdr3_aa,cdr3_nt
TRBJ2-1,NA,NA,TRBV6-1,CASIRIWGSYNEQFF,TGTGCCAGCATACGAATCTGGGGCTCCTACAATGAGCAGTTCTTC
TRBJ2-1,NA,NA,TRBV19,CASSIAWGSKGNEQFF,TGTGCCAGTAGTATAGCGTGGGGGAGTAAGGGGAATGAGCAGTTCTTC
TRBJ2-1,NA,NA,TRBV9,CASSVVGWRSNEQFF,TGTGCCAGCAGCGTCGTGGGATGGCGGAGCAATGAGCAGTTCTTC
TRBJ2-4,NA,NA,TRBV15,CATSRGTAESRNIQYF,TGTGCCACCAGCAGAGGTACGGCAGAATCTAGAAACATTCAGTACTTC
TRBJ2-7,NA,NA,TRBV29-1,CSVESVSSYEQYF,TGCAGCGTTGAGTCCGTTAGCTCCTACGAGCAGTACTTC
TRBJ2-3,once,NA,TRBV5-6,CASSLAQATTDTQYF,TGTGCCAGCAGCTTGGCTCAGGCTACCACAGATACGCAGTATTTT
TRBJ1-5,NA,NA,TRBV21-1,CASSKGVQGMGQPQHF,TGTGCCAGCAGCAAAGGTGTGCAGGGGATGGGTCAGCCCCAGCATTTT
TRBJ2-7,NA,NA,TRBV5-6,CASSFGSQDEQYF,TGTGCCAGCAGCTTTGGATCCCAAGACGAGCAGTACTTC
TRBJ1-1,NA,NA,TRBV9,CASSVGVRRGSTEAFF,TGTGCCAGCAGCGTAGGAGTCAGGAGGGGGAGTACTGAAGCTTTCTTT
TRBJ2-2,once,NA,TRBV18,CASSPGSGELFF,TGTGCCAGCTCACCGGGATCCGGGGAGCTGTTTTTT
TRBJ2-3,NA,NA,TRBV7-9,CASSPTDMTQYF,TGTGCCAGCAGTCCGACCGATATGACGCAGTATTTT
TRBJ2-6,NA,NA,TRBV13,CASRFRASAHVLTF,TGTGCCAGCAGGTTCAGGGCCTCGGCCCACGTCCTGACTTTC
TRBJ2-2,NA,TRBD2,TRBV25-1,CASSETGPSGAGELFF,TGTGCCAGCAGTGAGACCGGGCCAAGCGGGGCCGGGGAGCTGTTTTTT
TRBJ1-5,NA,NA,TRBV10-3,CAISEDINSNQPQHF,TGTGCCATCAGTGAGGACATCAATAGCAATCAGCCCCAGCATTTT
TRBJ2-7,NA,TRBD1,TRBV27,CASSYRTGWTYEQYF,TGTGCCAGCAGTTATCGGACAGGGTGGACCTACGAGCAGTACTTC
TRBJ1-5,NA,NA,TRBV28,CASSLYSDQPQHF,TGTGCCAGCAGTTTATACAGTGATCAGCCCCAGCATTTT
TRBJ2-7,NA,NA,TRBV4-3,CASSQDLAGQGSYEQYF,TGCGCCAGCAGCCAAGATCTAGCGGGACAGGGCTCCTACGAGCAGTACTTC
TRBJ1-2,NA,TRBD1,TRBV19,CASSTLGTGPYGYTF,TGTGCCAGTAGTACCCTCGGGACAGGGCCCTATGGCTACACCTTC
TRBJ2-5,NA,TRBD1,TRBV27,CASSSSGGSEETQYF,TGTGCCAGCAGTTCCTCAGGGGGCTCTGAAGAGACCCAGTACTTC
TRBJ2-3,NA,NA,TRBV6-5,CASRLAVITDTQYF,TGTGCCAGCAGATTAGCGGTGATCACAGATACGCAGTATTTT
TRBJ2-5,NA,NA,TRBV11-2,CASSRGYQETQYF,TGTGCCAGCAGCCGAGGGTATCAAGAGACCCAGTACTTC
TRBJ1-2,NA,NA,TRBV6-1,CASSEGRPDQTFYGYTF,TGTGCCAGCAGTGAAGGCAGACCGGATCAGACCTTCTATGGCTACACCTTC
TRBJ1-1,once,NA,TRBV29-1,CSVIGDTLNTEAFF,TGCAGCGTCATCGGGGACACCTTGAACACTGAAGCTTTCTTT
TRBJ2-3,NA,NA,TRBV6-1,CASSEEVGADTQYF,TGTGCCAGCAGTGAAGAGGTTGGCGCAGATACGCAGTATTTT
TRBJ1-4,NA,NA,TRBV28,CASSRTSSLFF,TGTGCCAGCAGTCGAACCTCCTCACTGTTTTTT
TRBJ2-5,NA,NA,TRBV21-1,CAKTVWGQETQYF,TGTGCCAAAACCGTCTGGGGTCAAGAGACCCAGTACTTC
TRBJ2-7,NA,TRBD2,TRBV6-6,CASRVGTSGSYEQYF,TGTGCCAGCAGGGTAGGGACTAGCGGGAGTTACGAGCAGTACTTC
TRBJ2-5,NA,NA,TRBV4-2,CASSRIVREQETQYF,TGTGCCAGCAGCCGGATCGTACGAGAGCAAGAGACCCAGTACTTC
TRBJ1-2,NA,NA,TRBV28,CASSPLPGVGNYGYTF,TGTGCCAGCAGTCCACTCCCAGGGGTGGGGAACTATGGCTACACCTTC
TRBJ1-1,NA,TRBD1,TRBV10-3,CAISGKDRGGAWDTEAFF,TGTGCCATCAGTGGGAAAGACCGAGGGGGCGCATGGGATACTGAAGCTTTCTTT
TRBJ2-2,NA,TRBD2,TRBV4-1,CASSQREGTGELFF,TGCGCCAGCAGCCAGCGGGAGGGTACCGGGGAGCTGTTTTTT
TRBJ2-1,NA,TRBD2,TRBV27,CASSPGTSGSTNEQFF,TGTGCCAGCAGCCCCGGGACTAGCGGGAGTACCAATGAGCAGTTCTTC
TRBJ2-1,NA,NA,TRBV29-1,CSVERASPGDEQFF,TGCAGCGTTGAAAGGGCTAGCCCTGGGGATGAGCAGTTCTTC
TRBJ2-3,NA,NA,TRBV7-9,CASSSPSVGTDTQYF,TGTGCCAGCAGCTCTCCTAGCGTCGGCACAGATACGCAGTATTTT
TRBJ2-1,NA,NA,TRBV11-2,CASSLGLVGEQFF,TGTGCCAGCAGCTTAGGCTTGGTCGGGGAGCAGTTCTTC
TRBJ1-4,NA,NA,TRBV7-8,CASSVETNEKLFF,TGTGCCAGCAGTGTGGAAACTAATGAAAAACTGTTTTTT
TRBJ1-1,NA,NA,TRBV30,CAWNKRGTEAFF,TGTGCCTGGAATAAGCGGGGCACTGAAGCTTTCTTT
TRBJ2-7,NA,NA,TRBV10-3,CAISESPRTYEQYF,TGTGCCATCAGTGAGTCACCGCGAACCTACGAGCAGTACTTC
TRBJ1-2,NA,NA,TRBV6-6,CASSYSPGSNYGYTF,TGTGCCAGCAGTTACTCCCCAGGCTCTAACTATGGCTACACCTTC
TRBJ2-1,NA,TRBD1,TRBV12-5,CASGYGTDNEQFF,TGTGCTAGTGGCTATGGGACAGACAATGAGCAGTTCTTC